This T cell receptor beta chain was retrieved from a study of T cells after yellow fever vaccination. TCRdb re-called the 5' RACE reads through MiXCR, storing one row per CDR3 protein. Of around 320,000 distinct CDR3 sequences in the sample, approximately 10% were seen once. In this sample, this clonotype turned up a few times. The ends were cut back, 0 bases at V and 4 bases at J, with 13 bases in the middle. Germline V CDR1 and CDR2: DFQATT, SNEGSKA (reference sequence). The length of the CDR3 is 15 residues. The chain is built from TRBV20-1 and TRBJ1-5; D is undetermined. The sample was CD4+ T cells sorted from PBMCs, taken 5 days after the yellow fever booster vaccination. The sequence was obtained from a man aged 18-30 years who received the YFV17D yellow fever vaccine. The CDR3 nucleotides read TGCAGTGCTAGAGATCTCAGGAGTGGGAATCAGCCCCAGCATTTT. This translates into CSARDLRSGNQPQHF.